One sample yielded the 26 T cell receptor beta chains listed below, sequenced in a study of OX40 agonist ivuxolimab in advanced cancers. Clones were read by immunoSEQ multiplex PCR, and TCRdb kept only the in-frame ones, dropping some. The profile shows about 79,000 clones, around 90% of them singletons. Sequenced here: CD4+ or CD8+ T cells sorted from blood, sampled in a trial of the OX40 agonist ivuxolimab. These receptors were obtained from an adult with an advanced solid tumor such as melanoma, head and neck, liver or kidney cancer.

This clone was observed a few times. This chain connects TRBV29-1 to TRBJ1-1, with D unclear. The CDR3 runs to 10 residues. Trimming removed 3 bases from V and 7 bases from J, with 6 bases in between. In germline, CDR1 is SQVTM, CDR2 ANQGSEA. The CDR3 loop reads CSVEGIEAFF. In nucleotides, the CDR3 is TGCAGCGTTGAGGGGATTGAAGCTTTCTTT.

This chain joins TRBV7-8 and TRBJ2-7, with 7 bases lining up with TRBD1. This CDR3 has 17 residues. V lost 3 bases and J lost 7; bases outside the gene matches: 18. Germline V gives CDR1 SGHVS, CDR2 FQNEAQ. CDR3 region: CASSFILGDSRWVEQYF. CDR3 in DNA: TGTGCCAGCAGCTTCATTCTTGGGGACAGCAGATGGGTGGAGCAGTACTTC.

J is TRBJ1-5 and V is TRBV19, with 9 nucleotides matching TRBD1. Trimming at V came to 5 bases and at J to 4 bases, leaving 15 bases not matched to a gene. The CDR3 spans 18 residues. Germline V CDR1 and CDR2: LNHDA, SQIVND (reference sequence). Here the CDR3 DNA reads TGTGCCAGTAGTGCGAATCCGGGACAGGGTCTTGGGAATCAGCCCCAGCATTTT. This translates into CASSANPGQGLGNQPQHF.

The rearrangement links TRBV6-5 to TRBJ1-1; a possible D gene is TRBD1 (5 bases). The germline gives CDR1 MNHEY, CDR2 SVGAGI. V lost 8 bases and J lost 4, with 8 bases in between. The CDR3 is 11 amino acids. CDR3 bases: TGTGCCAGCTTGGGGGTCACTGAAGCTTTCTTT. Translating gives CASLGVTEAFF.

The V gene is TRBV4-1, the J gene TRBJ1-1, with D uncertain. Germline V gives CDR1 MGHRA, CDR2 YSYEKL. V was clipped by 0 bases and J by 1 base, with 9 bases between them. CDR3 length: 15 amino acids. The CDR3 DNA sequence: TGCGCCAGCAGCCAAGACCTGATGGGGAACACTGAAGCTTTCTTT. It translates to CASSQDLMGNTEAFF.

This rearrangement joins TRBV28 to TRBJ1-6; possibly TRBD1 for D (6 bases). Germline V gives CDR1 MDHEN, CDR2 SYDVKM. V gave up 2 bases and J gave up 13 bases, with 15 bases separating them. This CDR3 comprises 14 residues. The DNA for the CDR3 is TGTGCCAGCAGTTTAACAGGGACTGGGGGGCCCCTCCACTTT. It codes for CASSLTGTGGPLHF. Variable domain in full (rest from reference TRBV28 and TRBJ1-6): DVKVTQSSRYLVKRTGEKVFLECVQDMDHENMFWYRQDPGLGLRLIYFSYDVKMKEKGDIPEGYSVSREKKERFSLILESASTNQTSMYLCASSLTGTGGPLHFGNGTRLTVT.

V usage is TRBV5-5 and J usage is TRBJ2-1, with 7 bases identical to TRBD1. The CDR3 is made up of 16 amino acids. Trimming removed 3 bases from V and 2 bases from J; junction bases left unmatched: 8. Germline V gives CDR1 SGHKS, CDR2 YYEKEE (reference sequence). The CDR3 loop is CASSSDRETPYNEQFF. The CDR3 DNA follows: TGTGCCAGCAGCTCCGACAGGGAAACCCCCTACAATGAGCAGTTCTTC.

J is TRBJ2-5 and V is TRBV19, with D perhaps TRBD2 (5 bases). The V gene's germline CDR1 is LNHDA and CDR2 SQIVND (reference sequence). The CDR3 is made up of 14 amino acids. V lost 6 bases and J lost 1, with 12 bases in between. The chain's CDR3 is CASRGGNRQETQYF. The CDR3 nucleotides are TGTGCCAGTAGAGGAGGAAACCGCCAAGAGACCCAGTACTTC.

The V and J genes are TRBV9 and TRBJ1-3; D gene unclear. Trimming pared 3 bases from V and 0 bases from J, leaving 7 bases between. The CDR3 is 14 amino acids. CDR1 is SGDLS and CDR2 is YYNGEE in the germline V gene. The CDR3 coding sequence is TGTGCCAGCAGCGAGCGGTACTCTGGAAACACCATATATTTT. The encoded protein is CASSERYSGNTIYF.

In this sample, this clone turned up once. In the same sample, other DNA sequences code for this CDR3. The V call is TRBV11-2, the J call TRBJ1-3, with TRBD1 as a possible D gene (5 bases). The CDR3 runs 14 residues. With 3 bases removed from V and 1 base from J, the gap between germline ends came to 7 bases. In germline, CDR1 is SGHAT, CDR2 FQNNGV. This CDR3 reads CASSLGGSGNTIYF. For the CDR3, the DNA is TGTGCCAGCAGCTTGGGGGGGTCTGGAAACACCATATATTTT.

The gene calls are TRBV2 and TRBJ1-1, with D perhaps TRBD1 (5 bases). This CDR3 has 14 residues. Germline-derived CDR1 and CDR2 are SNHLY and FYNNEI. V lost 6 bases and J 11 bases, leaving 22 bases between the germline ends. The CDR3 DNA reads as TGTGCCAGCAGCGCCCTTGACACGAGGGAGGGGGCTTTCTTT. Translated, it gives CASSALDTREGAFF.

The chain recombines TRBV2 with TRBJ2-1; D perhaps matches TRBD1 (5 bases). The CDR3 is 16 amino acids. The germline V gene has CDR1 SNHLY and CDR2 FYNNEI. Trimming cost V 6 bases and J 1 base, with 16 bases left between them. CDR3 DNA: TGTGCCAGCAGAGGTAGGACACTGGAATCCTACAATGAGCAGTTCTTC. Translated: CASRGRTLESYNEQFF.

The chain is built from TRBV5-1 and TRBJ2-3, with D perhaps being TRBD1 or TRBD2 (6 bases each). The CDR3 is made up of 15 amino acids. CDR1 is SGHRS, CDR2 YFSETQ, per germline. Deletions cut 5 bases from V and 1 base from J, with 14 bases between. The CDR3 DNA is TGCGCCAGCAGTCCACAGGGAGGAGGCACAGATACGCAGTATTTT. Residues: CASSPQGGGTDTQYF.

This chain links TRBV4-1 with TRBJ1-1; D perhaps matches TRBD1 (6 bases). V lost 3 bases and J 8 bases, leaving 13 bases between the germline ends. The CDR3 totals 13 residues. Germline V gene data show CDR1 as MGHRA and CDR2 as YSYEKL. The CDR3 DNA reads as TGCGCCAGCAGCCAGAAGGACAGATCCGAAGCTTTCTTT. Its protein is CASSQKDRSEAFF.

The V and J genes are TRBV2 and TRBJ1-4; TRBD1 might be the D (5 bases). V was shortened by 2 bases and J by 0 bases, with 25 bases between the two germline ends. Germline lookup yields CDR1 SNHLY and CDR2 FYNNEI. The CDR3 spans 21 residues. CDR3 loop: CASSERWGLRQALATNEKLFF. CDR3 nucleotide sequence: TGTGCCAGCAGTGAAAGGTGGGGCCTTAGACAAGCCCTCGCAACTAATGAAAAACTGTTTTTT. Based on the CDR3 plus reference TRBV2 and TRBJ1-4, the full variable domain is EPEVTQTPSHQVTQMGQEVILRCVPISNHLYFYWYRQILGQKVEFLVSFYNNEISEKSEIFDDQFSVERPDGSNFTLKIRSTKLEDSAMYFCASSERWGLRQALATNEKLFFGSGTQLSVL.

The chain links TRBV7-6 to TRBJ2-5; no clear D. The J call may be wrong; the DNA end is better matched by TRBJ2-7. The germline V gene has CDR1 SGHVS and CDR2 FNYEAQ. The CDR3 has 13 residues. CDR3 bases: TGTGCCAGCAGCTTAGAGAGCTCCTACGAGCAGTACTTC. It codes for CASSLESSYEQYF.

This sequence joins TRBV11-2 and TRBJ2-1; D call uncertain. Trimming took off 0 bases at V and 9 bases at J, with 9 bases between the two ends. CDR1 is SGHAT and CDR2 is FQNNGV in the germline V gene. The CDR3 runs 13 residues. The CDR3 coding sequence is TGTGCCAGCAGCTTAGATAATTGGACTGAGCAGTTCTTC. It codes for CASSLDNWTEQFF.

The chain couples TRBV7-9 to TRBJ1-2, with 7 bases fitting TRBD1. Germline V gene sequence: CDR1 SEHNR, CDR2 FQNEAQ (reference sequence). The CDR3 consists of 15 residues. Trimming removed 5 bases from V and 1 base from J; junction bases left unmatched: 7. Written as DNA, the CDR3 is TGTGCCAGCAGCACTATGGACAGGTATAACTATGGCTACACCTTC. Translation: CASSTMDRYNYGYTF.

The count of this clone is one. This chain uses TRBV19 with TRBJ1-1; TRBD1 aligns across 7 bases. Trimming removed 2 bases from V and 1 base from J; junction bases left unmatched: 7. Germline lookup yields CDR1 LNHDA and CDR2 SQIVND (reference sequence). The CDR3 sequence is 16 residues long. In DNA form, the CDR3 reads TGTGCCAGTAGTATACCCATTGACAGGGAGAACACTGAAGCTTTCTTT. It is translated as CASSIPIDRENTEAFF.

The chain links TRBV4-2 to TRBJ1-5, with 7 bases aligning to TRBD1. Germline CDR1 reads LGHNA; CDR2 reads YNFKEQ. The CDR3 sequence is 16 residues long. V was clipped by 5 bases and J by 4 bases; unmatched bases: 11. CDR3 residues: CASSGLDRVGNQPQHF. CDR3 nucleotides: TGTGCCAGCAGCGGATTAGACAGGGTGGGGAATCAGCCCCAGCATTTT.

The chain has TRBV6-5 and TRBJ1-1; 9 bases are a match to TRBD1. The J segment lost 2 bases and the V segment lost 4 bases, leaving 2 bases of the junction unmatched. The germline V gene encodes CDR1 MNHEY and CDR2 SVGAGI. This CDR3 contains 14 residues. CDR3 sequence: CASSWTGENTEAFF. CDR3 bases: TGTGCCAGCAGTTGGACAGGGGAAAACACTGAAGCTTTCTTT.

V is TRBV9 and J is TRBJ1-2; D perhaps matches TRBD1 (6 bases). CDR1 and CDR2 from the germline V gene are SGDLS and YYNGEE. The CDR3 extends over 14 amino acids. Trimming removed 2 bases from V and 7 bases from J, with 15 bases in between. This CDR3 is CASSVRGGNPGYTF. CDR3 DNA sequence: TGTGCCAGCAGCGTGAGGGGGGGAAATCCTGGCTACACCTTC. Drawing the rest from reference TRBV9 and TRBJ1-2, the complete variable domain is DSGVTQTPKHLITATGQRVTLRCSPRSGDLSVYWYQQSLDQGLQFLIQYYNGEERAKGNILERFSAQQFPDLHSELNLSSLELGDSALYFCASSVRGGNPGYTFGSGTRLTVV.

This clone has a single count. This sequence joins TRBV11-2 and TRBJ2-5; 11 bases agree with TRBD2. Germline values: CDR1 SGHAT, CDR2 FQNNGV. The V segment lost 2 bases and the J segment 3 bases; nucleotides outside the gene matches: 11. This CDR3 comprises 18 residues. The CDR3 region is CASSLTTGLAAIEETQYF. The CDR3 DNA reads as TGTGCCAGCAGCTTAACAACGGGACTAGCGGCGATAGAAGAGACCCAGTACTTC.

The CDR3 sequence is CASSYSQFYNSPLHF. Written as DNA, the CDR3 is TGTGCCAGCAGTTACAGCCAGTTTTATAATTCACCCCTCCACTTT. V usage is TRBV6-5 and J usage is TRBJ1-6; no clear D gene. The germline V and J ends were trimmed by 2 bases and 4 bases, with 9 bases remaining between them. From germline, CDR1 is MNHEY and CDR2 SVGAGI. The CDR3 length is 15 residues.

The genes are TRBV2 and TRBJ1-2; TRBD1 aligns across 7 bases. Germline CDR1 SNHLY, CDR2 FYNNEI. The CDR3 runs to 16 residues. In DNA, the CDR3 is TGTGCATCCCCCTTGGTACAGGGGACTTCCAACTATGGCTACACCTTC. Translation gives CASPLVQGTSNYGYTF.

In its sample, this clone was seen a few times. This chain connects TRBV5-1 to TRBJ2-7, with D possibly called TRBD1 or TRBD2 (5 bases each). Germline CDR1 is SGHRS and CDR2 is YFSETQ. V lost 0 bases, J lost 2 bases, and 9 bases lay in between. The CDR3 length is 14 residues. The CDR3 sequence: CASSLVGETYEQYF. The DNA of the CDR3 is TGCGCCAGCAGCTTGGTAGGGGAGACCTACGAGCAGTACTTC.